The T cell receptor beta chain described here comes from a study of T cells in Graves' hyperthyroidism and ophthalmopathy (dated by TCRdb to between 2019 and 2020). Background on the whole study: Peripheral blood was sampled at the time of initial diagnosis, prior to any treatment. After sampling, hyperthyroidism patients received methimazole starting at 30 mg daily, and ophthalmopathy patients received high-dose intravenous methylprednisolone. TCR V-J signatures able to tell the groups apart were searched for in a discovery cohort of some 100 patients, of whom fewer than 45 had Graves' ophthalmopathy and 55 to 65 had stable Graves' hyperthyroidism. Prospective prediction of ophthalmopathy was tested in an independent validation cohort consisting of roughly 19 hyperthyroidism patients and 15 or so patients who later progressed to ophthalmopathy. The study also compared thyroid tissue and blood T-cell repertoires from several Graves' hyperthyroidism patients. The paper describes TCR Vbeta CDR3 sequencing of 135 peripheral blood samples, made up of 43 ophthalmopathy patients, some 76 hyperthyroidism patients and 17 progressor patients. For training and testing, the 100 or so patients in the discovery cohort were randomly divided in a 7:3 ratio.

The germline V gene supplies CDR1 SGHAT and CDR2 FQNNGV. The CDR3 measures 15 amino acids from cysteine to phenylalanine. Of all the DNA, just the CDR3 is kept, 45 bases in frame from base 1. Stable Graves' hyperthyroidism was defined as no progression to ophthalmopathy during 18 months of follow-up. The hyperthyroidism patients were between 18 and 65 years old and newly diagnosed, with a disease duration of less than 2 months. The study excluded patients with uncontrolled infections, other autoimmune diseases, pregnancy or lactation. Clinical symptoms, serum thyroxine and TRAb, thyroid ultrasound, and orbital computed tomography formed the basis for the diagnoses. PBMCs were separated from over 9 ml of fresh peripheral blood using Ficoll-Paque density gradient centrifugation. Total RNA was extracted using Trizol reagent, and RNA quality was assessed on an Agilent 2100 Bioanalyzer. TCR beta CDR3 regions were amplified from RNA transcripts. For the first round of RT-PCR on the TCR CDR3, the HTBI primer set was used together with the Qiagen OneStep RT-PCR kit. Libraries were constructed in a second round of multiplex PCR, after which size selection and purification were carried out. Sequencing of the libraries was done on an Illumina HiSeq2000 using paired-end 100 bp reads. Per the source publication's procedure: SOAPnuke was used to process the raw data, removing reads that contained adapters or uncalled bases, had a mean Phred below 15, or lacked an exact match to the constant primer or identifier. COPE v1.2.5 was used to merge high-quality paired reads, and clonotypes were defined as unique nucleotide sequences. Clonotypes were aligned to IMGT TRBV, TRBD and TRBJ reference segments using MiTCR v1.1. Only V-J combinations with frequency above 0.0001, covering 98% to 99.2% of repertoires, were analysed. The TCS score was defined as F50 (clonal expansion) divided by E x V (chaos), with BLOSUM62-based TCRdist calculated between CDR3 peptides within each V-J. Welch's t-statistics and random forest reduced 514 V-J features to 13, which were used in a naive Bayes classifier (R e1071). TCRdb itself trimmed the public reads at Q25 with fastp, ran MiXCR and retained productive beta chains. Rows are combined by CDR3 protein, so each entry shows the most common genes and DNA. These V and J calls rely on TCRdb rather than the paper's analysis. The table for this sample lists fewer than 550,000 distinct CDR3 sequences; approximately 14% of them were counted only once. The top ten clones comprise around 7.3% of the sample.

This clonotype has at least ten counts. The clone's antigen remains unknown. A junction boundary mismatches the germline segment, possibly from a read error. The full study reports these points: No statistical method was used to set the sample size in advance, and investigators knew the group allocation. In validation, progression to ophthalmopathy was predicted by the model with around 71% sensitivity and 72% to 80% specificity, a median of approximately 6.5 months before onset. Most expanded thyroid clonotypes (frequency above 0.001) were also detected in blood, a finding suggesting that blood repertoires may reflect thyroid immune responses. Ophthalmopathy was separated from stable hyperthyroidism by a 13 V-J signature model, with around 88% sensitivity and roughly 84% specificity obtained in cross-validation and 80%/75% obtained in testing.

The sequence links TRBV11-2 to TRBJ2-3; the D gene is possibly TRBD1 or TRBD2, each agreeing over 7 bases. Sequenced: blood. This receptor was obtained from a woman younger than 30 with Graves' hyperthyroidism. The CDR3 is CASSLDREGPDTQYF. The nucleotide sequence is TGTGCCAGCAGCCTAGACAGGGAGGGGCCAGATACGCAGTATTTT.